This is a list of T cell receptor beta chains from one sample in a study of cytomegalovirus exposure and HLA in healthy donors. Profiled with immunoSEQ multiplex PCR; TCRdb holds only in-frame clones, not every one. The repertoire holds 250,000 or so clones, with roughly 91% as singletons. Sequencing was carried out using PBMCs. Receptors were obtained from a girl aged 2 to 10 in good health and CMV-seronegative. Both conserved end residues are part of each CDR3. The order of the fields is V gene, D gene, J gene, clone size, CDR3 protein, CDR3 DNA. The D gene is left open where the match is weak. Clone size is stated in some rows and not others, as once, few, many or a class when expanded.

TRBV28	NA	TRBJ2-6	NA	CASSLEGSGANVLTF	TGTGCCAGCAGTTTGGAGGGTTCTGGGGCCAACGTCCTGACTTTC
TRBV28	NA	TRBJ1-6	few	CASRVRGESPLHF	TGTGCCAGCAGGGTCAGGGGAGAATCACCCCTCCACTTT
TRBV10-1	NA	TRBJ1-5	NA	CASSVGRGQPQHF	TGCGCCAGCAGTGTGGGCAGGGGTCAGCCCCAGCATTTT
TRBV14	NA	TRBJ1-3	NA	CASSAVRGSSGNTIYF	TGTGCCAGCAGCGCGGTCCGAGGGTCATCTGGAAACACCATATATTTT
TRBV2	NA	TRBJ1-3	NA	CASSDGGGGNTIYF	TGTGCCAGCAGTGATGGGGGGGGAGGAAACACCATATATTTT
TRBV6-1	NA	TRBJ2-2	NA	CASSEVRGGELFF	TGTGCCAGCAGTGAAGTAAGGGGGGGGGAGCTGTTTTTT
TRBV19	TRBD2	TRBJ2-3	NA	CASTPPGLAGGKGTDTQYF	TGTGCCAGTACCCCTCCCGGGTTAGCGGGAGGAAAAGGGACAGATACGCAGTATTTT
TRBV6-1	NA	TRBJ1-2	NA	CASSLDTNYGYTF	TGTGCCAGCAGCCTTGACACGAACTATGGCTACACCTTC
TRBV15	TRBD1	TRBJ1-1	NA	CATSRGRDRGVSEAFF	TGTGCCACCAGCAGAGGGAGGGACAGGGGGGTTTCTGAAGCTTTCTTT
TRBV7-2	NA	TRBJ1-1	NA	CASSPGGGTIAFF	TGTGCCAGCAGCCCCGGGGGGGGGACGATAGCTTTCTTT
TRBV11-2	TRBD2	TRBJ2-1	once	CASSPTSGLPGDEQFF	TGTGCCAGCAGTCCGACTAGCGGCCTCCCTGGGGATGAGCAGTTCTTC
TRBV6-1	NA	TRBJ1-1	NA	CASSGQANTEAFF	TGTGCCAGCAGTGGACAGGCCAACACTGAAGCTTTCTTT
TRBV6-6	NA	TRBJ1-1	NA	CASSYSQTGEAFF	TGTGCCAGCAGTTATTCTCAGACAGGCGAGGCTTTCTTT
TRBV9	TRBD1	TRBJ1-1	NA	CASSVKGTGQRINQEAFF	TGTGCCAGCAGCGTAAAGGGGACGGGACAGCGCATAAATCAGGAAGCTTTCTTT
TRBV7-3	TRBD1	TRBJ2-1	few	CASSPQGTRTDEQFF	TGTGCCAGCAGCCCACAGGGGACCCGAACCGATGAGCAGTTCTTC
TRBV27	NA	TRBJ2-7	NA	CASSDREQGGEQYF	TGTGCCAGCAGCGACCGTGAGCAGGGGGGCGAGCAGTACTTC
TRBV9	NA	TRBJ1-3	NA	CASSVAGFSGNTIYF	TGTGCCAGCAGCGTAGCGGGGTTCTCTGGAAACACCATATATTTT
TRBV28	TRBD2	TRBJ2-1	NA	CASSSGLAGGLYNEQFF	TGTGCCAGCAGTTCGGGACTAGCGGGGGGGCTCTACAATGAGCAGTTCTTC
TRBV30	NA	TRBJ1-4	once	CAWEGGDEKLFF	TGTGCCTGGGAGGGGGGGGATGAAAAACTGTTTTTT
TRBV29-1	NA	TRBJ2-7	NA	CSVEDRPYEQYF	TGCAGCGTTGAAGACAGGCCCTACGAGCAGTACTTC
TRBV28	TRBD2	TRBJ2-5	NA	CASSPTSGGPQETQYF	TGTGCCAGCAGTCCGACTAGCGGGGGGCCCCAAGAGACCCAGTACTTC
TRBV30	NA	TRBJ1-1	NA	CASQENTEAFF	TGTGCCTCACAGGAGAACACTGAAGCTTTCTTT
TRBV28	NA	TRBJ1-3	NA	CASRSQGKSGNTIYF	TGTGCCAGCAGGTCTCAGGGTAAATCTGGAAACACCATATATTTT
TRBV27	NA	TRBJ1-5	NA	CASSLSMHGSNQPQHF	TGTGCCAGCAGTTTATCGATGCACGGTAGCAATCAGCCCCAGCATTTT
TRBV29-1	TRBD2	TRBJ2-1	NA	CSVGGSSGGDYNEQFF	TGCAGCGTTGGAGGATCTAGCGGGGGGGACTACAATGAGCAGTTCTTC
TRBV6-4	NA	TRBJ2-2	NA	CASSDSRSVLFF	TGTGCCAGCAGTGACTCCCGGAGTGTGCTGTTTTTT
TRBV11-2	NA	TRBJ1-1	NA	CASSLDRDTEAFF	TGTGCCAGCAGCTTAGACAGGGACACTGAAGCTTTCTTT
TRBV10-3	NA	TRBJ2-2	NA	CAISDRTLAGELFF	TGTGCCATCAGTGATAGGACTCTCGCCGGGGAGCTGTTTTTT
TRBV5-6	NA	TRBJ1-6	NA	CASRPQGRSSPLHF	TGTGCCAGCAGACCCCAGGGGCGCAGTTCACCCCTCCACTTT
TRBV19	NA	TRBJ1-5	NA	CASSIGLSGSNQLQHF	TGTGCCAGTAGTATAGGCCTCTCCGGTAGCAATCAGCTCCAGCATTTT
TRBV15	TRBD2	TRBJ2-6	NA	CATSRDYVPNSGGATGANVLTF	TGTGCCACCAGCAGAGATTACGTGCCCAATAGCGGGGGGGCAACTGGGGCCAACGTCCTGACTTTC
TRBV28	TRBD1	TRBJ2-1	few	CASSSVYRGLANEQFF	TGTGCCAGCAGCTCTGTGTACAGGGGGCTGGCCAATGAGCAGTTCTTC
TRBV9	NA	TRBJ2-1	NA	CASSVATLEYNEQFF	TGTGCCAGCAGCGTAGCTACATTGGAGTACAATGAGCAGTTCTTC
TRBV28	NA	TRBJ1-5	NA	CASSPPPVGRGNQPQHF	TGTGCCAGCAGTCCACCCCCGGTAGGGAGGGGCAATCAGCCCCAGCATTTT
TRBV6-5	TRBD2	TRBJ2-7	NA	CASSWTSGSYEQYF	TGTGCCAGCAGCTGGACTAGCGGCTCCTACGAGCAGTACTTC
TRBV4-2	NA	TRBJ1-3	NA	CASSQEGGSSGNTIYF	TGTGCCAGCAGCCAAGAGGGAGGGAGCTCTGGAAACACCATATATTTT
TRBV7-9	TRBD1	TRBJ2-1	NA	CASRSAGTGIYNEQFF	TGTGCCAGCAGGTCGGCCGGGACAGGTATCTACAATGAGCAGTTCTTC
TRBV7-2	NA	TRBJ2-5	NA	CASSLAGVETQYF	TGTGCCAGCAGCTTAGCGGGCGTAGAGACCCAGTACTTC
TRBV6-5	NA	TRBJ1-1	NA	CASSYSRQSEAFF	TGTGCCAGCAGTTACTCGAGGCAGTCTGAAGCTTTCTTT
TRBV5-1	NA	TRBJ1-1	NA	CASSQAGLNTEAFF	TGCGCCAGCAGCCAGGCGGGTCTGAACACTGAAGCTTTCTTT
TRBV27	NA	TRBJ1-1	NA	CASSFTGAGDTEAFF	TGTGCCAGCAGTTTCACGGGGGCGGGGGACACTGAAGCTTTCTTT
TRBV7-9	NA	TRBJ1-6	NA	CASSQVWRAYNSPLHF	TGTGCCAGCAGTCAAGTCTGGAGGGCCTATAATTCACCCCTCCACTTT
TRBV30	NA	TRBJ2-1	NA	CAWSKRQRHNEQFF	TGTGCCTGGAGTAAGCGCCAGCGGCACAATGAGCAGTTCTTC
TRBV29-1	NA	TRBJ2-1	once	CSSAWIAGASHNEQFF	TGCAGCTCGGCTTGGATCGCGGGGGCGTCTCACAATGAGCAGTTCTTC